The 13 T cell receptor beta chains reported below all come from one sample, sequenced in a study of shared clonotypes between healthy human individuals. The data were produced by immunoSEQ multiplex PCR, yet TCRdb's version contains in-frame clones alone and is incomplete. Of millions of clones detected, roughly 94% appear once; the ten largest clones hold roughly 0.13%. Sequencing was performed on naive CD4+ T cells sorted from blood. Subset described: CD45RA+ positively selected. All receptors derive from a man aged 18 to 29 in good health.

The J gene is TRBJ1-5, the V gene TRBV2, with unresolved D. Germline V lookup: CDR1 SNHLY, CDR2 FYNNEI. This CDR3 has 14 amino acids. V shed 3 bases and J shed 0 bases, with 6 bases lying between them. The CDR3 is CASSENHSNQPQHF. CDR3 sequence (DNA): TGTGCCAGCAGTGAGAACCATAGCAATCAGCCCCAGCATTTT.

J is TRBJ2-7 and V is TRBV28; D is unclear. This CDR3 is 16 amino acids long. Germline V gives CDR1 MDHEN, CDR2 SYDVKM. Trimming took off 6 bases at V and 2 bases at J, with 20 bases between the two ends. The CDR3, as DNA: TGTGCCAGCAGCGAAATAACGGCCCCTAGGCCCTACGAGCAGTACTTC. It codes for CASSEITAPRPYEQYF. Based on the CDR3 plus reference TRBV28 and TRBJ2-7, the full variable domain is DVKVTQSSRYLVKRTGEKVFLECVQDMDHENMFWYRQDPGLGLRLIYFSYDVKMKEKGDIPEGYSVSREKKERFSLILESASTNQTSMYLCASSEITAPRPYEQYFGPGTRLTVT.

The chain employs TRBV6-1 and TRBJ1-5; no clear D gene. CDR3 length equals 12 residues. Trimming cost V 4 bases and J 1 base, with 2 bases left between them. Germline V gene sequence: CDR1 MNHNS, CDR2 SASEGT. The CDR3 here is CASSGSNQPQHF. CDR3 nucleotides: TGTGCCAGCAGTGGAAGCAATCAGCCCCAGCATTTT.

This chain links TRBV7-2 with TRBJ1-2; D perhaps matches TRBD1 (5 bases). The ends were cut back, 5 bases at V and 4 bases at J, with 11 bases in the middle. CDR3 length equals 13 residues. Per germline, CDR1 SGHTA and CDR2 FQGNSA. Written as DNA, the CDR3 is TGTGCCAGCAGCCCCCCGGGACCCTATGGCTACACCTTC. This translates into CASSPPGPYGYTF.

This clone has just one count. This rearrangement joins TRBV7-9 to TRBJ2-2; D possibly uses TRBD1 or TRBD2 (6 bases each). Per germline, CDR1 SEHNR and CDR2 FQNEAQ (reference sequence). CDR3 length equals 15 residues. V lost 0 bases and J 4 bases, leaving 9 bases between the germline ends. Here the CDR3 DNA reads TGTGCCAGCAGCTTAGCGAGGGGGGTCACCGGGGAGCTGTTTTTT. It codes for CASSLARGVTGELFF.

The rearrangement joins TRBV6-1 to TRBJ2-2; tentative D call: TRBD2 (6 bases). The CDR3 is 14 residues long. The germline V gene encodes CDR1 MNHNS and CDR2 SASEGT. V shed 4 bases and J shed 6 bases, with 12 bases lying between them. The CDR3 here is CASSVDRGAGELFF. Written as DNA, the CDR3 is TGTGCCAGCAGTGTGGACCGCGGGGCCGGGGAGCTGTTTTTT.

The genes are TRBV6-5 and TRBJ2-5; 11 bases fit TRBD2. The J call may be mistaken, given a closer DNA end match to TRBJ2-7. Germline CDR1 MNHEY, CDR2 SVGAGI. The CDR3 sequence is 15 residues long. The CDR3 nucleotides read TGTGCCAGCAGTAGACTAGCGGGAAAGAACTACGAGCAGTACTTC. Its translation: CASSRLAGKNYEQYF.

This clone has a handful of counts. The chain recombines TRBV2 with TRBJ1-2, with 9 bases that match TRBD1. The junction had 9 bases not matched to a gene; V was cut back by 8 bases and J by 5 bases. The germline CDR1 and CDR2 sequences are SNHLY and FYNNEI. The CDR3 spans 14 residues. The CDR3 protein is CASGGEGQGYGYTF. The CDR3 DNA is TGTGCCAGCGGGGGTGAGGGACAGGGATATGGCTACACCTTC.

The chain links TRBV30 to TRBJ1-1; possible D gene TRBD1, 5 bases. Germline V gene lookup returns CDR1 GTSNPN and CDR2 SVGIG (reference sequence). The CDR3 runs 14 residues. The V gene lost 2 bases and the J gene lost 1 base, with 11 bases spanning the gap. The CDR3 DNA sequence: TGTGCCTGGAGTTCAGGGTCGCGGAACACTGAAGCTTTCTTT. Encoded protein: CAWSSGSRNTEAFF.

This chain uses TRBV5-6 with TRBJ1-4; 8 bases match TRBD1. This CDR3 comprises 13 residues. The V and J ends lost 4 bases and 8 bases, in that order; junction bases with no gene match: 4. CDR1 and CDR2 (germline): SGHDT, YYEEEE. The CDR3 DNA is TGTGCCAGCAGCAACTACAGGGGGGAAAAACTGTTTTTT. Amino acids: CASSNYRGEKLFF.

The chain combines TRBV5-6 with TRBJ1-4, with 8 positions matching TRBD1. V trimming: 4 bases; J trimming: 11 bases; junction bases outside the gene matches: 4. Germline loops: CDR1 SGHDT, CDR2 YYEEEE. The CDR3 has 12 amino acids. The CDR3 DNA reads as TGTGCCAGCAGCGTGGACAGGGAGAAACTGTTTTTT. Protein product: CASSVDREKLFF.

The DNA for the CDR3 is TGTGCCAGCAGTCCCTTTGGGCTAGCGGACTACAATGAGCAGTTCTTC. Its translation is CASSPFGLADYNEQFF. The rearrangement uses TRBV2 and TRBJ2-1; TRBD2 matches 7 bases. Germline CDR1 is SNHLY and CDR2 is FYNNEI. The CDR3 consists of 16 residues. V lost 5 bases and J lost 3; bases outside the gene matches: 10.

The rearrangement joins TRBV6-1 to TRBJ2-7; 8 positions agree with TRBD2. The CDR3 has 15 residues. Looked up from germline, CDR1 is MNHNS and CDR2 is SASEGT. With V trimmed by 6 bases and J by 4 bases, 11 bases remained unmatched. The chain's CDR3 is CASRSFSGVAYEQYF. The CDR3 nucleotides are TGTGCCAGCAGATCCTTTAGCGGGGTTGCTTACGAGCAGTACTTC.